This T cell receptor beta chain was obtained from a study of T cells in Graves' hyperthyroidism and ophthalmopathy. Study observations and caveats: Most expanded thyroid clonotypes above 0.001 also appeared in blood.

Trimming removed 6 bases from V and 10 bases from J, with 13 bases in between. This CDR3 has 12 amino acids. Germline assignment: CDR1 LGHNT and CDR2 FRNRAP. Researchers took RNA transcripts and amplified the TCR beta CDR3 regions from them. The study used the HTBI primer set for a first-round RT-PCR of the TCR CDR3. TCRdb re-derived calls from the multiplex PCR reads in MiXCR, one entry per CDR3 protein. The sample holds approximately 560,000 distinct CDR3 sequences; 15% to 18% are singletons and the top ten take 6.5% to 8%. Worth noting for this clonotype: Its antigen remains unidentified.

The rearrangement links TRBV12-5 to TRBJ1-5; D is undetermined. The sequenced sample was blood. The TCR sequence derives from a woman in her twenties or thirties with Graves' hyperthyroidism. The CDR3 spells CASGPLSCPQHF. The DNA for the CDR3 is TGTGCTAGTGGCCCTCTATCATGCCCCCAGCATTTT.